The present T cell receptor (beta chain) was sequenced within a study of T cell repertoires in cytomegalovirus infection. At the level of the study: Peptides in the study included HLA-C-restricted and HLA-B-restricted CMV epitopes.

The CDR3 covers 16 residues. V lost 0 bases and J lost 3; bases outside the gene matches: 2. In germline, CDR1 is MGHRA, CDR2 YSYEKL. Each CDR3 protein gets one entry after TCRdb re-called the reads with MiXCR. The sample includes around 140,000 distinct CDR3 sequences, about 31% seen only once; the top ten take around half. This clonotype has a handful of counts. Its antigen is undetermined. The receptor was derived from a human donor in good health (CMV status not recorded). Some clones in this sample may be carry-over from other donors' samples. This chain joins TRBV4-1 and TRBJ2-1; 10 bases fit TRBD2. The input for sequencing was CD8+ T cells from cultured PBMCs, taken from culture after CMV antigen stimulation. Here the CDR3 DNA reads TGCGCCAGCAGCCAAGAACTAGCGGGGAACTACAATGAGCAGTTCTTC. Translation gives CASSQELAGNYNEQFF.